Listed below are T cell receptor beta chains from one sample, sequenced in a study of Graves' ophthalmopathy and Graves' hyperthyroidism. TCRdb reprocessed the multiplex PCR reads with MiXCR, giving one entry per CDR3 protein. The sample lists hundreds of thousands of distinct CDR3 sequences, over 40% occurring once. Sequencing was done on a sample of peripheral blood. The source is an adult man with Graves' ophthalmopathy. The CDR3 runs from the conserved cysteine through the conserved F or W. D genes are given only for firm matches. Size is stated for part of the rows, as once, few or many counts, or as a class when the clone is expanded.

>TRBJ2-5|TRBV20-1|.|14|TRBD2
TGCAGTGCTAGATTACTAGCGGCCGGAGAGACCCAGTACTTC
CSARLLAAGETQYF
>TRBJ1-5|TRBV7-2|.|17|TRBD1
TGTGCCAGCAGCTTAGGCCAGGGGGAAGGCGGCAATCAGCCCCAGCATTTT
CASSLGQGEGGNQPQHF
>TRBJ2-2|TRBV24-1|many|15|.
TGTGCCACCAGCGGATCAGGAAGGAACACCGGGGAGCTGTTTTTT
CATSGSGRNTGELFF
>TRBJ1-1|TRBV5-1|few|13|.
TGCGCCAGCAGCTCCCAGGGTCTCGCAGAAGCTTTCTTT
CASSSQGLAEAFF
>TRBJ2-5|TRBV12-3/TRBV12-4|.|13|.
TGTGCTACCCAAGCGGCGTACCAAGAGACCCAGTACTTC
CATQAAYQETQYF
>TRBJ2-7|TRBV9|many|13|TRBD1
TGTGCCAGCAGCGCGGGACAGAACTACGAGCAGTACTTC
CASSAGQNYEQYF
>TRBJ1-2|TRBV20-1|many|13|TRBD1
TGCAGTGCTAAGACAGGGGATGGCTATGGCTACACCTTC
CSAKTGDGYGYTF
>TRBJ2-5|TRBV4-2|.|16|TRBD2
TGTGCCAGCAGCCAAGAGACTAGCGGATCACAAGAGACCCAGTACTTC
CASSQETSGSQETQYF
>TRBJ1-1|TRBV5-7|many|18|.
TGTGCCAGCAGCTTGTGTGTCGTCCGAAAAGACATGAACACTGAAGCTTTCTTT
CASSLCVVRKDMNTEAFF
>TRBJ1-2|TRBV25-1|.|17|.
TGTGCCAGCAGTGAATATTGTACAGGGCGGGACAACTATGGCTACACCTTC
CASSEYCTGRDNYGYTF
>TRBJ1-4|TRBV7-2|many|15|TRBD1
TGTGCCAGCAGCTCTCGGAGCCAGGGGGGTGAAAAACTGTTTTTT
CASSSRSQGGEKLFF
>TRBJ2-1|TRBV20-1|.|12|.
TGCAGTGCCCTCAACAGGCTAGATGAGCAGTTCTTC
CSALNRLDEQFF
>TRBJ1-1|TRBV29-1|once|11|.
TGCAGCTTCGGGGGAACAGGTGAAGCTTTCTTT
CSFGGTGEAFF
>TRBJ2-7|TRBV19|.|14|TRBD1
TGTGCCAGTAATCAGGGCAGGGGGCTCGGTGAGCAGTACTTC
CASNQGRGLGEQYF
>TRBJ1-4|TRBV29-1|.|13|TRBD1
TGCAGCTGGACAGGGACGGTGGCAGAAAAACTGTTTTTT
CSWTGTVAEKLFF
>TRBJ1-1|TRBV29-1|once|12|.
TGCAGCTTGTCCGGGTCGGGCACTGAAGCTTTCTTT
CSLSGSGTEAFF
>TRBJ1-6|TRBV14|.|13|.
TGTGCCAGCAGCCAAGGGGGCTATCAGCCCCTCCACTTT
CASSQGGYQPLHF
>TRBJ2-6|TRBV10-3|.|20|TRBD2
TGTGCCAGCAGTTACGTATTGGGACTAGCGGATTTTTCTGGGGCCAACGTCCTGACTTTC
CASSYVLGLADFSGANVLTF
>TRBJ1-1|TRBV10-2|many|13|.
TGTGCCAGCAGGCGAGGGGGGAACACTGAAGCTTTCTTT
CASRRGGNTEAFF
>TRBJ1-1|TRBV4-2|few|18|TRBD1
TGTGCCAGCAGCCAGAGTGACAGGGCCCCAACGATGAACACTGAAGCTTTCTTT
CASSQSDRAPTMNTEAFF
>TRBJ1-4|TRBV19|.|14|.
TGTGCCAGTAATTTAGGGCTCGGTAATGAAAAACTGTTTTTT
CASNLGLGNEKLFF
>TRBJ2-2|TRBV7-9|.|16|TRBD2
TGTGCCAGCAGCTTGCCGTCTAGCGGTAACACCGGGGAGCTGTTTTTT
CASSLPSSGNTGELFF
>TRBJ2-2|TRBV10-3|.|13|.
TGTGCTAGTCCCTGGGATGACACCGGGGAGCTGTTTTTT
CASPWDDTGELFF
>TRBJ1-1|TRBV2|.|14|TRBD1
TGTGCCATCCGAAGACAGGGAGCAGGAGAAGGAGCTTTCTTT
CAIRRQGAGEGAFF
>TRBJ1-4|TRBV25-1|.|16|TRBD1
TGTGCCAGCAGTTACGCAGGGGGTGCAACTAATGAAAAACTGTTTTTT
CASSYAGGATNEKLFF
>TRBJ1-5|TRBV19|.|14|TRBD1
TGTGCCAGTAGTTTCCAAGGGGGCTTTCAGCCCCAGCATTTT
CASSFQGGFQPQHF
>TRBJ2-2|TRBV29-1|.|14|TRBD1
TGCAGCACGCAAGGGACAGCGAACACCGGGGAGCTGTTTTTT
CSTQGTANTGELFF
>TRBJ2-5|TRBV7-9|.|17|TRBD1
TGTGCCAGCAGCCCTCTAGCCAGGGACAGACCTCAAGAGACCCAGTACTTC
CASSPLARDRPQETQYF
>TRBJ2-2|TRBV25-1|few|16|.
TGTGCCAGCAGCTTGCGGAGCGGAGCGAACACCGGGGAGCTGTTTTTT
CASSLRSGANTGELFF
>TRBJ2-7|TRBV11-2|few|17|TRBD2
TGTGCCAGCAGCTTAGAGAGCGGGGGCCACTTCTCCTACGAGCAGTACTTC
CASSLESGGHFSYEQYF
>TRBJ1-1|TRBV9|.|12|.
TGTGCCAGCAGCGCATGGACTGCTGAAGCTTTCTTT
CASSAWTAEAFF
>TRBJ2-5|TRBV3-1|.|16|TRBD2
TGTGCCAGCAGCCGAGCGACTAGCGGGTTCCAAGAGACCCAGTACTTC
CASSRATSGFQETQYF
>TRBJ1-2|TRBV25-1|many|16|TRBD1
TGTGCCAGCAGTGAATTTCCCGGGACAGGGGGCGGTGGCTACACCTTC
CASSEFPGTGGGGYTF
>TRBJ2-5|TRBV19|many|16|TRBD2
TGTGCCAGTAGTACCTGGACTAGCGGGAGCCAAGAGACCCAGTACTTC
CASSTWTSGSQETQYF
>TRBJ1-1|TRBV7-2|.|15|.
TGTGCCAGCTCACCCTGGGACGGGTCGAACACTGAAGCTTTCTTT
CASSPWDGSNTEAFF
>TRBJ1-5|TRBV29-1|once|13|.
TGCAGCGCGGTGGGGGCTAGCGGTCGGACCCAGCATTTT
CSAVGASGRTQHF
>TRBJ1-2|TRBV7-2|many|15|.
TGTGCCAGCAGCTTAGTCGGACGGCCTAACTATGGCTACACCTTC
CASSLVGRPNYGYTF
>TRBJ2-7|TRBV7-3|many|16|TRBD1
TGTGCCAGCAGCTTATTGGGACAGGGGGCGCAGGCCCGGCAGTACTTC
CASSLLGQGAQARQYF
>TRBJ2-7|TRBV7-2|many|15|TRBD2
TGTGCCAGCAGCGCCGCCGCGGGGGAAGGCTACGAGCAGTACTTC
CASSAAAGEGYEQYF
>TRBJ2-5|TRBV5-6|few|13|.
TGTGCCAGCACCTACGAGGCACAAGAGACCCAGTACTTC
CASTYEAQETQYF